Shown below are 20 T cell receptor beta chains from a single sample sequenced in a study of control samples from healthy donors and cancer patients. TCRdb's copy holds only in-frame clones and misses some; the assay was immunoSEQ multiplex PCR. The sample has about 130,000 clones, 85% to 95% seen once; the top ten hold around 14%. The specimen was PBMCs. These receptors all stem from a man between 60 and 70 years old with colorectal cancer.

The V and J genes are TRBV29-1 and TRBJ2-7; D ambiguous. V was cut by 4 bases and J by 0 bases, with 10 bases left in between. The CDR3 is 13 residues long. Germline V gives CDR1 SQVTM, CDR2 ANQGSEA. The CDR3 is CSVVPEYSYEQYF. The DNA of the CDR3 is TGCAGCGTTGTTCCGGAGTACTCCTACGAGCAGTACTTC.

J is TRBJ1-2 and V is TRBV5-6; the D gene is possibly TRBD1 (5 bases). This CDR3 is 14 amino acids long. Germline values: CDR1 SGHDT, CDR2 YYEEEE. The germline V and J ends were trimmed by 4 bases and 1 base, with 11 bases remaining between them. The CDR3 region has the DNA TGTGCCAGCAGCCTGAGGGGTATTAACTATGGCTACACCTTC. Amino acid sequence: CASSLRGINYGYTF.

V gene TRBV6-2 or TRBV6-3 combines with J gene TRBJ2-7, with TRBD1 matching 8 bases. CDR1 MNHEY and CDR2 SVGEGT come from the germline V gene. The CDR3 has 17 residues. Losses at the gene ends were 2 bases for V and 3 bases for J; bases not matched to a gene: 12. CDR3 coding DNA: TGTGCCAGCAGTTACGGAGGTTTCTTAACAGGGGGCTACGAGCAGTACTTC. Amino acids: CASSYGGFLTGGYEQYF.

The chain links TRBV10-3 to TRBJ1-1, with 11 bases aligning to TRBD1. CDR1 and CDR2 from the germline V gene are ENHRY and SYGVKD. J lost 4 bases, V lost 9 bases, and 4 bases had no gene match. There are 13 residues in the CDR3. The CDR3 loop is CAMGTGGGTEAFF. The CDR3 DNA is TGTGCCATGGGGACAGGGGGAGGCACTGAAGCTTTCTTT.

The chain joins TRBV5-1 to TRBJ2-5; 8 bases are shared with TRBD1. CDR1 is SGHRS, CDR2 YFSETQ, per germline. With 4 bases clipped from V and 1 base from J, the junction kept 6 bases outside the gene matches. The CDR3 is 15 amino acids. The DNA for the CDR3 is TGCGCCAGCAGCACAGCACAGGGGGGCCAAGAGACCCAGTACTTC. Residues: CASSTAQGGQETQYF.

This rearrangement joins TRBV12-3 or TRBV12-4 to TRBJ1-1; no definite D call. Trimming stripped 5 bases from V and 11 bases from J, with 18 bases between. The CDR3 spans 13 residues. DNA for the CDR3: TGTGCCAGCAGTCCCGGGCCCACCGTCTCGGCTTTCTTT. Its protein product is CASSPGPTVSAFF.

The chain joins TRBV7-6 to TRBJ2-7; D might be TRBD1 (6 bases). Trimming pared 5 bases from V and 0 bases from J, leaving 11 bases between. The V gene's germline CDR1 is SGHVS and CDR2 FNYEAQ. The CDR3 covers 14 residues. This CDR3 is CASSLRQASYEQYF. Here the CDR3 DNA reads TGTGCCAGCAGCCTAAGACAGGCCTCCTACGAGCAGTACTTC.

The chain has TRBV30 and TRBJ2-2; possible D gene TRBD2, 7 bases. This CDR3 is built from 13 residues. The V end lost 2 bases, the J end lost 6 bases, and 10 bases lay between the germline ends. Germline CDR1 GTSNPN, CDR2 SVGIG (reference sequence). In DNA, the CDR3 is TGTGCCTGGAGTAGGGGGGGCCCCGGGGAGCTGTTTTTT. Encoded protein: CAWSRGGPGELFF.

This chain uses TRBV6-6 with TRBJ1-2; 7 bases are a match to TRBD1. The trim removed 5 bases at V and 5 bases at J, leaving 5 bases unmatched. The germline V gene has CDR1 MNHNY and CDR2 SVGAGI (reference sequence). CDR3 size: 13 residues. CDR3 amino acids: CASSRQGTYGYTF. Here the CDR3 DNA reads TGTGCCAGCAGTCGACAGGGAACTTATGGCTACACCTTC.

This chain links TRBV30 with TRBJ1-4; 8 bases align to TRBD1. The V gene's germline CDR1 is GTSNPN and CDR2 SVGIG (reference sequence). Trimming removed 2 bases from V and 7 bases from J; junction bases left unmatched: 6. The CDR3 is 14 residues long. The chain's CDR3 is CAWSPGTGTEKLFF. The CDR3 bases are TGTGCCTGGAGTCCTGGGACAGGCACTGAAAAACTGTTTTTT. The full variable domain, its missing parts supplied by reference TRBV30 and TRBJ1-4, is SQTIHQWPATLVQPVGSPLSLECTVEGTSNPNLYWYRQAAGRGLQLLFYSVGIGQISSEVPQNLSASRPQDRQFILSSKKLLLSDSGFYLCAWSPGTGTEKLFFGSGTQLSVL.

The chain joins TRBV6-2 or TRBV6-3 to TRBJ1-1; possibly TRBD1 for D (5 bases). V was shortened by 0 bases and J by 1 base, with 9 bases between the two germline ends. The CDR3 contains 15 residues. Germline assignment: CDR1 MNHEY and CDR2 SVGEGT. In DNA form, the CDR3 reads TGTGCCAGCAGTTACTCGAATAGGGGGAACACTGAAGCTTTCTTT. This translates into CASSYSNRGNTEAFF.

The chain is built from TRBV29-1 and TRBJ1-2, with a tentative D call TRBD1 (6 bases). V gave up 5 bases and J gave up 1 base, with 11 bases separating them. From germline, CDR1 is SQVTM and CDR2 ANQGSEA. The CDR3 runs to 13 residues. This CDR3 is CSVQGNDNYGYTF. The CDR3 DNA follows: TGCAGCGTTCAGGGGAATGATAACTATGGCTACACCTTC.

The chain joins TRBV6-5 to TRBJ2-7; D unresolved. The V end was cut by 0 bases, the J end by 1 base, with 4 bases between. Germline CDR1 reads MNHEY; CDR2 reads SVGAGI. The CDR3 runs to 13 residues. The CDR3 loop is CASSYSNSYEQYF. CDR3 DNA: TGTGCCAGCAGTTACTCGAATTCCTACGAGCAGTACTTC.

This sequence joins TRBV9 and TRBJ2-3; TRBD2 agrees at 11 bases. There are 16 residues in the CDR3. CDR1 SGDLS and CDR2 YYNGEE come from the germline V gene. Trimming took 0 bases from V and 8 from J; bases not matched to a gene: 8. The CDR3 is CASSVEVAGGPGTQYF. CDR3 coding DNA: TGTGCCAGCAGCGTAGAAGTAGCGGGGGGGCCTGGTACGCAGTATTTT. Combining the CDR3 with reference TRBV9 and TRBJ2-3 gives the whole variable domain DSGVTQTPKHLITATGQRVTLRCSPRSGDLSVYWYQQSLDQGLQFLIQYYNGEERAKGNILERFSAQQFPDLHSELNLSSLELGDSALYFCASSVEVAGGPGTQYFGPGTRLTVL.

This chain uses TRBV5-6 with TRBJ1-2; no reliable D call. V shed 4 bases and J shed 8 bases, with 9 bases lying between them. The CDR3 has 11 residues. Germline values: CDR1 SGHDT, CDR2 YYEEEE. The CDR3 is CASSQTEGYTF. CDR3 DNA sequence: TGTGCCAGCAGCCAAACAGAAGGCTACACCTTC.

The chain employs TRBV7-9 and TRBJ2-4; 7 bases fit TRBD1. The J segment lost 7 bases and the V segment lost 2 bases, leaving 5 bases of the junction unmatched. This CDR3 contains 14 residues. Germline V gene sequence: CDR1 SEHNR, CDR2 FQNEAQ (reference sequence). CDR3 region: CASSLPGTENIQYF. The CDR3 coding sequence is TGTGCCAGCAGCTTACCGGGGACAGAGAACATTCAGTACTTC.

The CDR3 region is CASSLGSREKLFF. In DNA, the CDR3 is TGTGCCAGTAGTCTTGGGTCTCGGGAAAAACTGTTTTTT. V gene TRBV19 combines with J gene TRBJ1-4; no firm D call. The CDR3 covers 13 residues. Germline CDR1 LNHDA, CDR2 SQIVND (reference sequence). V lost 5 bases to trimming and J lost 8 bases, with 12 bases between them.

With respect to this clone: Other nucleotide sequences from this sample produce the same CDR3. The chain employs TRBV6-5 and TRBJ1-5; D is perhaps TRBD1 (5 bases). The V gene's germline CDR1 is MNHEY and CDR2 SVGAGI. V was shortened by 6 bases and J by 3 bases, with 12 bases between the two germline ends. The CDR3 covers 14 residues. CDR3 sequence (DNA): TGTGCCAGCAGGAGGGGCGGACTCAATCAGCCCCAGCATTTT. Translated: CASRRGGLNQPQHF.

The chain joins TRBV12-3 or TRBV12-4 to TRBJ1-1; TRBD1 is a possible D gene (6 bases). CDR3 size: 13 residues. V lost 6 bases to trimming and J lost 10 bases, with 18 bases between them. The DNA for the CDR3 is TGTGCCAGCAGCCCTACAGGGTTACGGGGAGCTTTCTTT. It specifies CASSPTGLRGAFF.

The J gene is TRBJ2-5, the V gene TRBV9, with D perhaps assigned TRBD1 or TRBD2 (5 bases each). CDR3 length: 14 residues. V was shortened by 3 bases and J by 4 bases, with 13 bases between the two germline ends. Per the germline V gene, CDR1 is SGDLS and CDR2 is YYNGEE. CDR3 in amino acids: CASSADPGRETQYF. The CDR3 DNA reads TGTGCCAGCAGCGCCGACCCGGGGCGAGAGACCCAGTACTTC.